The next 26 T cell receptor beta chains were all read from a single sample in a study of cytomegalovirus exposure and HLA in healthy donors. The data were produced by immunoSEQ multiplex PCR, yet TCRdb's version contains in-frame clones alone and is incomplete. This sample has over 150,000 clones; about nine tenths occur once, and the top ten carry around a tenth. Sequencing used PBMCs. The receptors come from a woman younger than 30 in good health and CMV-seropositive.

The V call is TRBV5-1, the J call TRBJ2-5; D not resolved. The V gene lost 1 base and the J gene lost 2 bases, with 3 bases spanning the gap. The CDR3 is 12 amino acids. Germline-derived CDR1 and CDR2 are SGHRS and YFSETQ. The DNA of the CDR3 is TGCGCCAGCAGCTTGCTACAAGAGACCCAGTACTTC. It encodes CASSLLQETQYF.

Of note for this clone: Other nucleotide sequences in the sample specify the same CDR3. J is TRBJ2-7 and V is TRBV6-5; 10 bases agree with TRBD1. With 5 bases clipped from V and 3 bases from J, the junction kept 4 bases outside the gene matches. This CDR3 has 14 residues. Germline assignment: CDR1 MNHEY and CDR2 SVGAGI. CDR3 sequence (DNA): TGTGCCAGCAGTCTTCGGGACAGGGGCTACGAGCAGTACTTC. Protein: CASSLRDRGYEQYF.

V and J are TRBV28 and TRBJ1-1; weak D call: TRBD1 (5 bases). Germline lookup yields CDR1 MDHEN and CDR2 SYDVKM. Trimming stripped 10 bases from V and 3 bases from J, with 12 bases between. The length of the CDR3 is 12 residues. CDR3 bases: TGTGCCACTCTGACAGTTTACACTGAAGCTTTCTTT. Its protein product is CATLTVYTEAFF.

Notes on this clone: A junction boundary mismatches the germline segment, possibly from a read error. The chain links TRBV29-1 to TRBJ1-4, with D possibly being TRBD1 (5 bases). CDR1 and CDR2 (germline): SQVTM, ANQGSEA. The CDR3 sequence is 13 residues long. The CDR3 protein is CSVEGAGNEKLFF. In DNA, the CDR3 is TGCAGCGTCGAAGGGGCAGGGAATGAAAAACTGTTTTTT.

This chain uses TRBV7-9 with TRBJ2-7; no firm D call. The CDR3 is made up of 13 amino acids. Germline lookup yields CDR1 SEHNR and CDR2 FQNEAQ (reference sequence). With 3 bases removed from V and 2 bases from J, the gap between germline ends came to 8 bases. Here the CDR3 DNA reads TGTGCCAGCAGCTTTGGCAATACCTACGAGCAGTACTTC. Encoded protein: CASSFGNTYEQYF.

The CDR3 nucleotides read TGTGCCAGCTCACCTAAACAGCAGGCAGGGGGATCTGGCTACACCTTC. The encoded protein is CASSPKQQAGGSGYTF. The gene calls are TRBV18 and TRBJ1-2, with 7 bases aligning to TRBD1. The trim removed 3 bases at V and 7 bases at J, leaving 14 bases unmatched. Per the germline V gene, CDR1 is KGHSH and CDR2 is LQKENI. CDR3 length: 16 amino acids. The variable domain in full, completed from reference TRBV18 and TRBJ1-2, reads NAGVMQNPRHLVRRRGQEARLRCSPMKGHSHVYWYRQLPEEGLKFMVYLQKENIIDESGMPKERFSAEFPKEGPSILRIQQVVRGDSAAYFCASSPKQQAGGSGYTFGSGTRLTVV.

The chain joins TRBV5-1 to TRBJ2-2, with a possible D match to TRBD1 (6 bases). This CDR3 comprises 15 residues. Trimming took off 1 base at V and 6 bases at J, with 13 bases between the two ends. The germline CDR1 and CDR2 sequences are SGHRS and YFSETQ. The CDR3 is CASSLLRDRPGELFF. The CDR3 DNA reads TGCGCCAGCAGCTTGTTGAGAGACAGGCCCGGGGAGCTGTTTTTT.

The chain uses TRBV30 and TRBJ2-1; 15 positions agree with TRBD2. The CDR3 length is 18 residues. Unmatched junction bases numbered 12, after V lost 0 bases and J lost 9 bases. Germline loops: CDR1 GTSNPN, CDR2 SVGIG (reference sequence). The DNA for the CDR3 is TGTGCCTGGAGTGTAAGTTCAGGACTAGCGGGAGGGCCCGGTGAGCAGTTCTTC. Protein sequence: CAWSVSSGLAGGPGEQFF.

The rearrangement links TRBV19 to TRBJ1-2; D may be TRBD1 (6 bases). The CDR3 is 15 amino acids. Trimming took 9 bases from V and 4 from J, leaving 21 bases between them. Germline loops: CDR1 LNHDA, CDR2 SQIVND (reference sequence). Here the CDR3 reads CASRSIEGTSYGYTF. In nucleotides, the CDR3 is TGTGCCAGCAGATCTATCGAAGGGACAAGCTATGGCTACACCTTC.

The chain is built from TRBV18 and TRBJ2-1, with D unresolved. Deletions cut 1 base from V and 1 base from J, with 14 bases between. Per germline, CDR1 KGHSH and CDR2 LQKENI. This CDR3 contains 17 residues. CDR3 DNA: TGTGCCAGCTCACCACGGTTAGACTTGAAATCCTACAATGAGCAGTTCTTC. Protein sequence: CASSPRLDLKSYNEQFF.

This chain uses TRBV15 with TRBJ2-7; D not resolved. CDR1 is LNHNV, CDR2 YYDKDF, per germline (reference sequence). With 0 bases removed from V and 4 bases from J, the gap between germline ends came to 10 bases. The CDR3 covers 14 residues. CDR3 region: CATSRDPSGYEQYF. In DNA, the CDR3 is TGTGCCACCAGCAGAGATCCGTCCGGGTACGAGCAGTACTTC.

This clone was detected only once. The rearrangement uses TRBV27 and TRBJ2-7; 9 bases fit TRBD2. Germline V gene lookup returns CDR1 MNHEY and CDR2 SMNVEV (reference sequence). With V trimmed by 5 bases and J by 3 bases, 5 bases remained unmatched. The CDR3 is 14 amino acids. CDR3 sequence reads: CASSKRLAVYEQYF. The CDR3 DNA follows: TGTGCCAGCAGTAAGCGACTAGCGGTCTACGAGCAGTACTTC.

The genes are TRBV2 and TRBJ1-5, with a weak D call TRBD1 (6 bases). Germline values: CDR1 SNHLY, CDR2 FYNNEI. CDR3 length equals 15 residues. Trimming removed 1 base from V and 0 bases from J, with 7 bases in between. The CDR3 sequence is CASSEEGDSNQPQHF. The CDR3 DNA follows: TGTGCCAGCAGTGAAGAGGGGGATAGCAATCAGCCCCAGCATTTT.

This chain connects TRBV4-1 to TRBJ2-1; the D is unclear. Trimming removed 4 bases from V and 3 bases from J, with 7 bases in between. The CDR3 is 13 amino acids. The germline CDR1 and CDR2 sequences are MGHRA and YSYEKL. The CDR3 nucleotides read TGCGCCAGCAGCCGAATCGGCTACAATGAGCAGTTCTTC. As protein: CASSRIGYNEQFF.

J is TRBJ1-1 and V is TRBV6-6; 7 nucleotides line up with TRBD1. With V trimmed by 6 bases and J by 1 base, 5 bases remained unmatched. The CDR3 runs 14 residues. From germline, CDR1 is MNHNY and CDR2 SVGAGI (reference sequence). The CDR3: CASSLRTGNTEAFF. The CDR3 DNA sequence: TGTGCCAGCAGCCTAAGGACAGGGAACACTGAAGCTTTCTTT.

The J gene is TRBJ2-1, the V gene TRBV10-2, with 9 bases fitting TRBD2. The V gene end was trimmed by 4 bases and the J gene end by 4 bases; junction bases not matched to a gene: 8. There are 16 residues in the CDR3. Per the germline V gene, CDR1 is WSHSY and CDR2 is SAAADI. The CDR3 DNA sequence: TGCGCCAGCAGTGTGTTGGCGGGAGGGCCTTACAATGAGCAGTTCTTC. It yields the protein CASSVLAGGPYNEQFF.

The CDR3 coding sequence is TGCGCCAGCCTCACAGCGGACGAGCAGTACTTC. This sequence encodes CASLTADEQYF. This chain connects TRBV10-2 to TRBJ2-7; D is perhaps TRBD2 (5 bases). CDR1 and CDR2 (germline): WSHSY, SAAADI. V was clipped by 8 bases and J by 5 bases, with 10 bases between them. The CDR3 extends over 11 amino acids.

The CDR3 protein is CASSFNAGATGELFF. The CDR3 nucleotides are TGCGCCAGCAGCTTTAACGCGGGAGCTACCGGGGAGCTGTTTTTT. The J gene is TRBJ2-2, the V gene TRBV5-1, with TRBD2 identical over 7 bases. Trimming removed 2 bases from V and 5 bases from J; junction bases left unmatched: 6. The CDR3 length is 15 residues. Germline loops: CDR1 SGHRS, CDR2 YFSETQ.

This clone was counted only a few times. V and J are TRBV18 and TRBJ1-1; 10 nucleotides match TRBD1. The germline CDR1 and CDR2 sequences are KGHSH and LQKENI. This CDR3 has 16 amino acids. The junction had 7 bases not matched to a gene; V was cut back by 2 bases and J by 4 bases. The CDR3 spells CASSPTRTGGVTEAFF. The CDR3 DNA sequence: TGTGCCAGCTCACCAACAAGGACAGGGGGAGTCACTGAAGCTTTCTTT.

The chain links TRBV28 to TRBJ2-7; D is possibly TRBD1 (5 bases). V lost 3 bases and J lost 5, with 20 bases in between. CDR3 size: 16 residues. Per germline, CDR1 MDHEN and CDR2 SYDVKM. The CDR3 region is CASSLPTQGFVHEQYF. For the CDR3, the DNA is TGTGCCAGCAGTTTGCCCACGCAGGGTTTTGTACACGAGCAGTACTTC.

The chain couples TRBV7-3 to TRBJ2-6; weak D call: TRBD1 (6 bases). The V gene lost 6 bases and the J gene lost 8 bases, with 17 bases spanning the gap. Germline assignment: CDR1 SGHTA and CDR2 FQGTGA. The CDR3 has 15 amino acids. In DNA, the CDR3 is TGTGCCAGCAGTTTATCGGGACAAGAGACCAACGTCCTGACTTTC. It encodes CASSLSGQETNVLTF.

V gene TRBV11-2 combines with J gene TRBJ2-3; a possible D gene is TRBD1 (6 bases). V lost 4 bases and J 0 bases, leaving 17 bases between the germline ends. Looked up from germline, CDR1 is SGHAT and CDR2 is FQNNGV. The CDR3 has 17 residues. This chain's CDR3 is CASSSLWGLGSTDTQYF. Here the CDR3 DNA reads TGTGCCAGCAGCTCCTTGTGGGGGCTGGGAAGCACAGATACGCAGTATTTT.

V usage is TRBV5-4 and J usage is TRBJ2-7; tentative D call: TRBD2 (6 bases). The length of the CDR3 is 14 residues. Germline CDR1 and CDR2: SGHNT and YYREEE (reference sequence). The V end was cut by 1 base, the J end by 0 bases, with 8 bases between. CDR3 bases: TGTGCCAGCAGCTTGTGGGGAGGCTCCTACGAGCAGTACTTC. This sequence encodes CASSLWGGSYEQYF.

The chain couples TRBV11-2 to TRBJ2-1, with TRBD2 matching 11 bases. The germline CDR1 and CDR2 sequences are SGHAT and FQNNGV. The length of the CDR3 is 15 residues. Trimming removed 5 bases from V and 7 bases from J; junction bases left unmatched: 7. This chain's CDR3 is CASSPLAGGWNEQFF. CDR3 bases: TGTGCCAGCAGCCCCCTAGCGGGAGGATGGAATGAGCAGTTCTTC.

This sequence joins TRBV2 and TRBJ2-7; D is perhaps TRBD2 (6 bases). CDR1 and CDR2 (germline): SNHLY, FYNNEI. The V gene lost 10 bases and the J gene lost 0 bases, with 16 bases spanning the gap. The length of the CDR3 is 14 residues. This chain's CDR3 is CATHRDSSSYEQYF. In DNA form, the CDR3 reads TGTGCCACCCATAGGGACTCCTCCTCCTACGAGCAGTACTTC.

The chain couples TRBV5-6 to TRBJ2-5; TRBD2 is a possible D gene (5 bases). Germline V gives CDR1 SGHDT, CDR2 YYEEEE. With 3 bases removed from V and 3 bases from J, the gap between germline ends came to 15 bases. The CDR3 has 15 residues. The CDR3 region is CASSSLLDQEETQYF. The CDR3 region has the DNA TGTGCCAGCAGCTCATTACTAGATCAGGAAGAGACCCAGTACTTC.